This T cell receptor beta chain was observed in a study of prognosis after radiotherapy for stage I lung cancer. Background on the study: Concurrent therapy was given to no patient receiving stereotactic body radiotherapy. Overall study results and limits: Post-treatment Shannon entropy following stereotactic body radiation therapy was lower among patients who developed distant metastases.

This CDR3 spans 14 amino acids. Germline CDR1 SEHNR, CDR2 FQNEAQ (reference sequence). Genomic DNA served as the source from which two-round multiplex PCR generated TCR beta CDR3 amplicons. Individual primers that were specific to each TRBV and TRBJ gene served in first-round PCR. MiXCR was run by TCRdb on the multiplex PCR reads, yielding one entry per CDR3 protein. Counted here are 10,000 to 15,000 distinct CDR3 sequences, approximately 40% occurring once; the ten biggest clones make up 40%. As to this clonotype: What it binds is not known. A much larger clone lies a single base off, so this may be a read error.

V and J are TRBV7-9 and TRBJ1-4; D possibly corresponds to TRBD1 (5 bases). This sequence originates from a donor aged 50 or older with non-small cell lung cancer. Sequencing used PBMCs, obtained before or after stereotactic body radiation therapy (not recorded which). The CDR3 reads CASGLSGSNEKLFF. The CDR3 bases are TGTGCCAGCGGCTTATCAGGGTCTAATGAAAAACTGTTTTTT.